This is a list of T cell receptor beta chains from one sample in a study of identical twins' blood T cells. TCRdb used MiXCR to reprocess the 5' RACE reads, holding one entry per CDR3 protein. In the table there are roughly 380,000 distinct CDR3 sequences, over 25% of which are singletons. Sequenced sample: PBMCs. The origin of the receptors is a woman between 18 and 50 years old in good health. The CDR3 runs from the conserved cysteine through the conserved F or W. Fields, in order: J gene, clone size, CDR3 length, D gene, V gene, CDR3 DNA, CDR3 protein. A D gene is named only where the DNA matches it firmly. Clone size is stated in some rows and not others, as once, few, many or a class when expanded.

J: TRBJ1-4; size: .; length: 15; D: .; V: TRBV9; DNA: TGTGCCAGTAGCGTAGGTCGGGTACTTAATGAAAAACTGTTTTTT; CDR3: CASSVGRVLNEKLFF
J: TRBJ1-2; size: few; length: 14; D: .; V: TRBV20-1; DNA: TGCAGTGCTAGAGTGCGGAGCCCTAACTATGGCTACACCTTC; CDR3: CSARVRSPNYGYTF
J: TRBJ1-1; size: .; length: 15; D: TRBD1; V: TRBV5-5; DNA: TGTGCCAGCAGCTGGGCCCCAACAGGGGGCACTGAAGCTTTCTTT; CDR3: CASSWAPTGGTEAFF
J: TRBJ1-3; size: .; length: 15; D: .; V: TRBV7-2; DNA: TGTGCCAGCAGCTTAGTGGCCGAATCTGGAAACACCATATATTTT; CDR3: CASSLVAESGNTIYF
J: TRBJ2-7; size: .; length: 13; D: .; V: TRBV6-2/TRBV6-3; DNA: TGTGCCACCACGCAGCCATCTTCCTACGAGCAGTACTTC; CDR3: CATTQPSSYEQYF
J: TRBJ1-4; size: few; length: 15; D: .; V: TRBV6-1; DNA: TGTGCCAGCAGTACCCAGGGGTATACGAATGAAAAACTGTTTTTT; CDR3: CASSTQGYTNEKLFF
J: TRBJ1-6; size: once; length: 17; D: .; V: TRBV27; DNA: TGTGCCAGCAGTTTATCCCCCCGGGAACCTCATAATTCACCCCTCCACTTT; CDR3: CASSLSPREPHNSPLHF
J: TRBJ1-2; size: many; length: 16; D: .; V: TRBV6-2/TRBV6-3; DNA: TGTGCCAGCAGTTACTCGATTACCAGGGACCCACAAGGCTACACCTTC; CDR3: CASSYSITRDPQGYTF
J: TRBJ2-7; size: .; length: 15; D: .; V: TRBV20-1; DNA: TGCAGTGCTAGAGAGGCAGACACCCGTCGAATAGAGCAGTACTTC; CDR3: CSAREADTRRIEQYF
J: TRBJ1-1; size: few; length: 13; D: TRBD1; V: TRBV12-3/TRBV12-4; DNA: TGTGCCGCACAGGGGTCCATGAACACTGAAGCTTTCTTT; CDR3: CAAQGSMNTEAFF
J: TRBJ2-3; size: many; length: 17; D: TRBD2; V: TRBV6-2/TRBV6-3; DNA: TGTGCCAGCAGACGACTAGCGGGGTATCAAAGTACAGATACGCAGTATTTT; CDR3: CASRRLAGYQSTDTQYF
J: TRBJ1-1; size: .; length: 16; D: .; V: TRBV27; DNA: TGTGCCAGCAGTTTTAGGGCGGGACTATCTCCGACTGAAGCTTTCTTT; CDR3: CASSFRAGLSPTEAFF
J: TRBJ2-7; size: .; length: 14; D: TRBD2; V: TRBV20-1; DNA: TGCAGTGCTAGTAGCGGGAGAGAGCGGTACGAGCAGTACTTC; CDR3: CSASSGRERYEQYF
J: TRBJ2-3; size: few; length: 12; D: TRBD1; V: TRBV28; DNA: TGTGCCAGCAGTCGGGACAGGGGTTCGCAGTATTTT; CDR3: CASSRDRGSQYF
J: TRBJ2-1; size: .; length: 16; D: TRBD1; V: TRBV5-1; DNA: TGCGCCAGCAGCTTGGGGGGACAGGTCGTTTTAAATGAGCAGTTCTTC; CDR3: CASSLGGQVVLNEQFF
J: TRBJ1-1; size: few; length: 15; D: .; V: TRBV10-3; DNA: TGTGCCATCAGTGAGTATGGGGCCGCGAACACTGAAGCTTTCTTT; CDR3: CAISEYGAANTEAFF
J: TRBJ2-1; size: .; length: 15; D: TRBD1; V: TRBV14; DNA: TGTGCCAGCAGCTCCTCCGGGACAGGGTCCCATGAGCAGTTCTTC; CDR3: CASSSSGTGSHEQFF
J: TRBJ1-1; size: few; length: 13; D: TRBD1; V: TRBV11-2; DNA: TGTGCCGGTCGACAGGGGATGAACACTGAAGCTTTCTTT; CDR3: CAGRQGMNTEAFF
J: TRBJ1-1; size: .; length: 12; D: .; V: TRBV29-1; DNA: TGCAGCGTCGATTCCCTCCCCGGCGGGGCTTTCTTT; CDR3: CSVDSLPGGAFF
J: TRBJ1-6; size: many; length: 14; D: .; V: TRBV10-3; DNA: TGTGCCATCAGTGTAGTCAGGGTGGATTCACCCCTCCACTTT; CDR3: CAISVVRVDSPLHF